Below, 3 T cell receptor beta chains from the same sample are listed, as sequenced in a study of blood T cell repertoires in COVID-19. The table came from immunoSEQ multiplex PCR; TCRdb's copy has only in-frame clones and leaves some out. The sample has more than 350,000 clones, 85% to 90% seen once; the top ten hold more than 0.8%. The specimen sequenced was PBMCs or T cells enriched from blood (not recorded which). These receptors were collected from a man aged 18 to 30 who had recovered from COVID-19.

The chain couples TRBV10-3 to TRBJ1-4; 9 nucleotides align to TRBD1. Per germline, CDR1 ENHRY and CDR2 SYGVKD. The CDR3 covers 17 residues. Losses at the gene ends were 5 bases for V and 0 bases for J; bases not matched to a gene: 7. CDR3 in DNA: TGTGCCATCAGTACCGGGACAGGGAGGGCAACTAATGAAAAACTGTTTTTT. It yields the protein CAISTGTGRATNEKLFF.

This clone was seen once. V and J are TRBV7-9 and TRBJ1-1; the D is unclear. The germline CDR1 and CDR2 sequences are SEHNR and FQNEAQ (reference sequence). The CDR3 totals 17 residues. V lost 1 base and J 1 base, leaving 16 bases between the germline ends. The CDR3 loop reads CASSLVAVRAWNTEAFF. The CDR3 region has the DNA TGTGCCAGCAGCTTAGTAGCGGTTCGCGCCTGGAACACTGAAGCTTTCTTT.

The V call is TRBV9, the J call TRBJ1-1, with D possibly matching TRBD1 (5 bases). V lost 3 bases and J lost 5, with 23 bases in between. Germline loops: CDR1 SGDLS, CDR2 YYNGEE. The CDR3 loop spans 17 amino acids. The CDR3 region has the DNA TGTGCCAGCAGCGGCCAACCTACGAGGCAGGGTTGGACTGAAGCTTTCTTT. This translates into CASSGQPTRQGWTEAFF.